Shown below are 21 T cell receptor beta chains from a single sample sequenced in a study of blood T cells in healthy people across ages. Together with a sample-barcoded 5' primer, a J-beta primer mix was included in a second PCR lasting about 7 to 11 cycles. TCRdb ran MiXCR on the 5' RACE reads and lists one entry per CDR3 protein. The repertoire holds more than 500,000 distinct CDR3 sequences, about a quarter seen once, with under 4.5% in the top ten. These data were likewise used in another study, on T cells of mothers and their children.

Input material: blood. The receptors shown here come from a boy between 2 and 10 years old in good health.

In its sample, this clonotype was seen a few times. The V gene is TRBV9, the J gene TRBJ2-5, with D perhaps matching TRBD2 (7 bases). The V gene's germline CDR1 is SGDLS and CDR2 YYNGEE. V was cut by 3 bases and J by 2 bases, with 17 bases left in between. This CDR3 has 16 amino acids. CDR3 residues: CASSAWGLADQETQYF. CDR3 DNA: TGTGCCAGCAGCGCCTGGGGGCTAGCGGATCAAGAGACCCAGTACTTC.

This clonotype appeared a few times. This chain joins TRBV7-2 and TRBJ2-7; D uncertain. This CDR3 spans 13 amino acids. V was trimmed by 8 bases and J by 3 bases, leaving 14 bases between them. CDR1 and CDR2 (germline): SGHTA, FQGNSA. As DNA, the CDR3 is TGTGCCAGCTGTACTCCGGGTAGCTACGAGCAGTACTTC. This codes for CASCTPGSYEQYF.

This clonotype was counted only a few times. The rearrangement joins TRBV7-6 to TRBJ1-4; D uncertain. Trimming shortened V by 5 bases and J by 7 bases, and 14 bases separated the two germline ends. Germline assignment: CDR1 SGHVS and CDR2 FNYEAQ. This CDR3 has 14 residues. The CDR3 DNA reads as TGTGCCAGCAGCAAGACGGCCTTGGGTGAAAAACTGTTTTTT. Translation gives CASSKTALGEKLFF.

V usage is TRBV13 and J usage is TRBJ2-3, with TRBD2 as a possible D gene (6 bases). The CDR3 sequence is 15 residues long. The V and J ends lost 2 bases and 3 bases respectively, with 12 bases between them. Germline values: CDR1 PRHDT, CDR2 FYEKMQ (reference sequence). The CDR3 coding sequence is TGTGCCAGCAGCTTACCCCGGGGGTTGACAGATACGCAGTATTTT. Protein sequence: CASSLPRGLTDTQYF.

As DNA, the CDR3 is TGTGCCAGCAGTTTCTCAGGGGTCCTGAATTCACCCCTCCACTTT. Translation gives CASSFSGVLNSPLHF. V usage is TRBV27 and J usage is TRBJ1-6; TRBD1 is a possible D gene (6 bases). There are 15 residues in the CDR3. V was pared by 3 bases and J by 7 bases, with 13 bases between. Germline CDR1 reads MNHEY; CDR2 reads SMNVEV (reference sequence).

This clonotype was picked up a small number of times. The rearrangement uses TRBV27 and TRBJ2-5; D ambiguous. The J call could be wrong; TRBJ2-1 is a better fit for the DNA end. CDR3 length: 14 residues. CDR1 is MNHEY, CDR2 SMNVEV, per germline (reference sequence). CDR3 DNA: TGTGCCAGCAGGGTTCCCAGCTCGGGCAATGAGCAGTTCTTC. Translation: CASRVPSSGNEQFF.

This sequence joins TRBV7-3 and TRBJ2-3; 7 bases agree with TRBD2. Trimming cost V 5 bases and J 5 bases; bases outside gene matches: 7. The CDR3 has 14 residues. CDR1 and CDR2 (germline): SGHTA, FQGTGA. As DNA, the CDR3 is TGTGCCAGCAGCCCAGCGGGCGGGGGAGATACGCAGTATTTT. Its translation is CASSPAGGGDTQYF.

This clonotype was detected a few times. This CDR3 reads CASSQGLAGGPPFSTDTQYF. DNA of the CDR3: TGTGCCAGCAGCCAGGGACTAGCGGGAGGACCCCCCTTCAGTACAGATACGCAGTATTTT. The chain recombines TRBV7-6 with TRBJ2-3; TRBD2 matches at 15 bases. Germline V gene lookup returns CDR1 SGHVS and CDR2 FNYEAQ. The CDR3 runs 20 residues. The ends lost 5 bases at V and 3 bases at J; junction bases unmatched: 15.

The sample holds a few counts of this clonotype. V and J are TRBV20-1 and TRBJ2-3, with a tentative D call TRBD1 (5 bases). V gave up 6 bases and J gave up 2 bases, with 12 bases separating them. CDR3 length: 13 residues. CDR1 DFQATT and CDR2 SNEGSKA come from the germline V gene (reference sequence). CDR3 in amino acids: CSAKRQYTDTQYF. CDR3 DNA: TGCAGTGCCAAGAGACAGTACACAGATACGCAGTATTTT.

The V and J genes are TRBV6-1 and TRBJ1-1; 8 bases map to TRBD1. The CDR3 contains 14 residues. J gave up 4 bases and V 3 bases, and 4 bases lay outside the gene matches. Per the germline V gene, CDR1 is MNHNS and CDR2 is SASEGT. The CDR3 region has the DNA TGTGCCAGCAGTGATCAGGGGGCGAGCACTGAAGCTTTCTTT. Its protein product is CASSDQGASTEAFF.

The chain combines TRBV5-6 with TRBJ1-2; D is perhaps TRBD1 (6 bases). Germline lookup yields CDR1 SGHDT and CDR2 YYEEEE. Trimming removed 0 bases from V and 4 bases from J, with 13 bases in between. The CDR3 spans 15 residues. CDR3: CASSLEPTGIYGYTF. As DNA, the CDR3 is TGTGCCAGCAGCTTGGAGCCGACAGGCATCTATGGCTACACCTTC.

The rearrangement links TRBV27 to TRBJ2-7, with D possibly being TRBD1 (5 bases). Trimming removed 4 bases from V and 4 bases from J, with 17 bases in between. This CDR3 is built from 15 residues. From germline, CDR1 is MNHEY and CDR2 SMNVEV (reference sequence). As DNA, the CDR3 is TGTGCCAGCAGTTCACGGCAGGGCGAGGTGTACGAGCAGTACTTC. Its protein product is CASSSRQGEVYEQYF.

This clonotype was picked up a small number of times. The J gene is TRBJ2-3, the V gene TRBV28; 10 bases fit TRBD1. Germline V gene lookup returns CDR1 MDHEN and CDR2 SYDVKM. The CDR3 has 15 residues. V lost 4 bases to trimming and J lost 4 bases; unmatched junction nucleotides: 5. The CDR3 sequence: CASSWEGQGSDTQYF. DNA for the CDR3: TGTGCCAGCAGTTGGGAGGGACAGGGGTCAGATACGCAGTATTTT.

The chain recombines TRBV12-3 or TRBV12-4 with TRBJ1-5, with D unresolved. V lost 3 bases to trimming and J lost 6 bases, with 15 bases between them. The CDR3 totals 15 residues. The CDR3 sequence is CASSFGLGVGQPQHF. CDR3 in DNA: TGTGCCAGCAGTTTCGGCCTCGGGGTGGGTCAGCCCCAGCATTTT.

The chain combines TRBV25-1 with TRBJ1-4; no firm D call. Deletions cut 3 bases from V and 16 bases from J, with 12 bases between. The CDR3 is 11 amino acids. From germline, CDR1 is MGHDK and CDR2 SYGVNS. CDR3: CASSERHAQFF. CDR3 sequence (DNA): TGTGCCAGCAGTGAGAGGCATGCTCAGTTTTTT.

There are a few counts of this clonotype. V gene TRBV7-8 combines with J gene TRBJ2-7, with TRBD2 identical over 8 bases. V gave up 5 bases and J gave up 9 bases; unmatched junction bases: 9. The CDR3 sequence is 13 residues long. The V gene's germline CDR1 is SGHVS and CDR2 FQNEAQ. Written as DNA, the CDR3 is TGTGCCAGCAGCCCCCGGACTAGCATGGCGCAGTACTTC. The encoded protein is CASSPRTSMAQYF.

This clonotype appeared a few times. This rearrangement joins TRBV5-5 to TRBJ2-7; 10 nucleotides match TRBD1. The CDR3 consists of 20 residues. Germline V CDR1 and CDR2: SGHKS, YYEKEE (reference sequence). Unmatched junction bases numbered 15, after V lost 0 bases and J lost 0 bases. CDR3 sequence (DNA): TGTGCCAGCAGCTTGGACCGTTATGATGCCGGACAGGGGGTCTCCTACGAGCAGTACTTC. This gives the protein CASSLDRYDAGQGVSYEQYF.

This clonotype came up a few times. The gene calls are TRBV19 and TRBJ2-2, with D possibly matching TRBD2 (6 bases). The germline V gene has CDR1 LNHDA and CDR2 SQIVND (reference sequence). V gave up 6 bases and J gave up 0 bases, with 14 bases separating them. The CDR3 runs to 16 residues. CDR3 sequence (DNA): TGTGCCAGTAGACACGGGAGTAATGCGAACACCGGGGAGCTGTTTTTT. Translation gives CASRHGSNANTGELFF.

This clonotype was detected once. The chain carries TRBV11-2 and TRBJ2-1; TRBD2 might be the D (6 bases). V was pared by 4 bases and J by 8 bases, with 9 bases between. There are 12 residues in the CDR3. The germline V gene has CDR1 SGHAT and CDR2 FQNNGV. CDR3 loop: CASSWGGDEQFF. In nucleotides, the CDR3 is TGTGCCAGCAGCTGGGGAGGTGATGAGCAGTTCTTC. The variable domain in full, with the rest retrieved from reference TRBV11-2 and TRBJ2-1, is EAGVAQSPRYKIIEKRQSVAFWCNPISGHATLYWYQQILGQGPKLLIQFQNNGVVDDSQLPKDRFSAERLKGVDSTLKIQPAKLEDSAVYLCASSWGGDEQFFGPGTRLTVL.

This clonotype has only a few counts. This chain links TRBV12-3 or TRBV12-4 with TRBJ2-5, with a weak D call TRBD1 (6 bases). V was cut by 5 bases and J by 2 bases, with 15 bases left in between. The CDR3 contains 15 residues. The CDR3 spells CASSLIMTGQETQYF. In DNA, the CDR3 is TGTGCCAGCAGTCTCATAATGACAGGTCAAGAGACCCAGTACTTC.

This clonotype was counted only a few times. This chain connects TRBV6-1 to TRBJ2-6, with 11 bases lining up with TRBD2. This CDR3 contains 18 residues. The germline gives CDR1 MNHNS, CDR2 SASEGT. The V and J ends lost 6 bases and 0 bases, in that order; junction bases with no gene match: 7. The CDR3 sequence is CASSPLAGVISGANVLTF. As DNA, the CDR3 is TGTGCCAGCAGCCCACTAGCGGGGGTCATCTCTGGGGCCAACGTCCTGACTTTC.